The source of this TCR beta chain is a study of OX40 agonist ivuxolimab in advanced cancers. About the study: Clinicians treated patients with ivuxolimab, an agonistic anti-OX40 (CD134) antibody. Melanoma, hepatocellular carcinoma, head and neck or renal cell cancer occurred in dose-escalation patients. Partial responses were achieved by three patients, one with hepatocellular carcinoma and two with cutaneous melanoma.

Study-level findings and limits: Averaged across samples, CD8+ T cells carried more expanded clones than CD4+ did.

Using immunoSEQ multiplex PCR, the repertoire was profiled, and TCRdb retains in-frame clones only, with some absent. The sample includes some 64,000 clones, roughly 90% seen only once; the top ten take 0.62%. Notes on this clone: As yet, its antigen is unknown.

CDR3 size: 14 residues. Germline trimming cut 4 bases from V and 1 base from J; bases unmatched to any gene: 3. Germline loops: CDR1 SGHTA, CDR2 FQGNSA. The genes are TRBV7-2 and TRBJ2-5, with 7 nucleotides matching TRBD1. The TCR comes from an adult with an advanced solid tumor such as melanoma, head and neck, liver or kidney cancer. Material: CD4+ or CD8+ T cells sorted from blood, obtained in a trial of the OX40 agonist ivuxolimab. The CDR3 reads CASSSGTAQETQYF. The DNA for the CDR3 is TGTGCCAGCAGCTCCGGGACAGCCCAAGAGACCCAGTACTTC.